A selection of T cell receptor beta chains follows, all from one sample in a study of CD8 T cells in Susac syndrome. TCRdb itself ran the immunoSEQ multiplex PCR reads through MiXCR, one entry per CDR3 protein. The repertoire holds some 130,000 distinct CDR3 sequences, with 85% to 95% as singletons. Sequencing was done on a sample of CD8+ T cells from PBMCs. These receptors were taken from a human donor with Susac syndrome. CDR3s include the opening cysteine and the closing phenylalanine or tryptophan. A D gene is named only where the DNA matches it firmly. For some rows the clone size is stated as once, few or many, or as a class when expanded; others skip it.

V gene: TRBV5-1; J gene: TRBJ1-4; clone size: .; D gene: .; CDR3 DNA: TGCGCCAGCAGCCGTAATGAAAAACTGTTTTTT; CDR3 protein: CASSRNEKLFF
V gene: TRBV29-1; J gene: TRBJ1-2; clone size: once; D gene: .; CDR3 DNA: TGCAGCGTCCGTCGAACGGACACGAACTATGGCTACACCTTC; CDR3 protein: CSVRRTDTNYGYTF
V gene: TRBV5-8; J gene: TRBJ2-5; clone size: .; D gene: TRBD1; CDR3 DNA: TGTGCCAGCAGCTTGCGAACAGGGGGCGAAGAGACCCAGTACTTC; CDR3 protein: CASSLRTGGEETQYF
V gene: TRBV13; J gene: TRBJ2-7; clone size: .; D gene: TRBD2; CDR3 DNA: TGTGCCAGCAGCTTAGCTACGGGAGGGCCCGTCGTCGAGCAGTACTTC; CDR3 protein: CASSLATGGPVVEQYF
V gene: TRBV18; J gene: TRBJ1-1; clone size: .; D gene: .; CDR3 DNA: TGTGCCAGCTCACCACCGTTGGGATTGATCACTGAAGCTTTCTTT; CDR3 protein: CASSPPLGLITEAFF
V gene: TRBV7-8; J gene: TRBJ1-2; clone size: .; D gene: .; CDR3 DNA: TGTGCCAGCAGCTTAAGCCGATGGGCTAACTATGGCTACACCTTC; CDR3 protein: CASSLSRWANYGYTF
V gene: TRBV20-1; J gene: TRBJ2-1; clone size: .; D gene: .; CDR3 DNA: TGCAGTGCTACTTCAGACTATCCCACAATACCGCCACGTGAGCAGTTCTTC; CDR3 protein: CSATSDYPTIPPREQFF
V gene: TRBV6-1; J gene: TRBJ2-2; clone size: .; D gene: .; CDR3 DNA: TGTGCCAGCAGAGGGAACGGGGAGCTGTTTTTT; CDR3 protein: CASRGNGELFF
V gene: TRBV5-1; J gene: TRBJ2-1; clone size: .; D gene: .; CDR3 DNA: TGCGCCAGCAGCTTTGGGGGGGGCCACAATGAGCAGTTCTTC; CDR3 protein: CASSFGGGHNEQFF
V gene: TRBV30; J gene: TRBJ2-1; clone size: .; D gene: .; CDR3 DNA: TGTGCCTGGAGCCCCCCCCCAGGGAGTAATGAGCAGTTCTTC; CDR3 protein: CAWSPPPGSNEQFF
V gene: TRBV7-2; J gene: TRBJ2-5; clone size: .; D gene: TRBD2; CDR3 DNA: TGTGCCAGCAGCTTAGGGGCGGGAGCAGAGACCCAGTACTTC; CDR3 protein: CASSLGAGAETQYF
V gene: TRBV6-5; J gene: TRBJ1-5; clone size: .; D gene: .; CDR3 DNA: TGTGCCAGCAGTTACTCAGGCGCTTTCGGCAATCAGCCCCAGCATTTT; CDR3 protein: CASSYSGAFGNQPQHF
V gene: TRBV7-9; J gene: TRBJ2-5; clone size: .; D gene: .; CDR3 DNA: TGTGCCAGCAGCTTAGAGCCAGGGGAGACCCAGTACTTC; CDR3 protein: CASSLEPGETQYF
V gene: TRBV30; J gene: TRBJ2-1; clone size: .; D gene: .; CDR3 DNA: TGTGCCTCTCTAAGGGGGTTTGCTTACAATGAGCAGTTCTTC; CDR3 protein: CASLRGFAYNEQFF
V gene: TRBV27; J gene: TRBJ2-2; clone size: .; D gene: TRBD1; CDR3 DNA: TGTGCCAGCCCACTACGGGACAGCACGAACACCGGGGAGCTGTTTTTT; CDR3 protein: CASPLRDSTNTGELFF
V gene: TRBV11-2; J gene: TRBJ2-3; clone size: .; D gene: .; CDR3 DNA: TGTGCCACCAGCACAGATACGCAGTATTTT; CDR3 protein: CATSTDTQYF
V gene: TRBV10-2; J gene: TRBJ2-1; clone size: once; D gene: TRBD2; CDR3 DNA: TGCGCCAGCAGTGAAAGCGGGAGGGTGGACAATGAGCAGTTCTTC; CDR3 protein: CASSESGRVDNEQFF